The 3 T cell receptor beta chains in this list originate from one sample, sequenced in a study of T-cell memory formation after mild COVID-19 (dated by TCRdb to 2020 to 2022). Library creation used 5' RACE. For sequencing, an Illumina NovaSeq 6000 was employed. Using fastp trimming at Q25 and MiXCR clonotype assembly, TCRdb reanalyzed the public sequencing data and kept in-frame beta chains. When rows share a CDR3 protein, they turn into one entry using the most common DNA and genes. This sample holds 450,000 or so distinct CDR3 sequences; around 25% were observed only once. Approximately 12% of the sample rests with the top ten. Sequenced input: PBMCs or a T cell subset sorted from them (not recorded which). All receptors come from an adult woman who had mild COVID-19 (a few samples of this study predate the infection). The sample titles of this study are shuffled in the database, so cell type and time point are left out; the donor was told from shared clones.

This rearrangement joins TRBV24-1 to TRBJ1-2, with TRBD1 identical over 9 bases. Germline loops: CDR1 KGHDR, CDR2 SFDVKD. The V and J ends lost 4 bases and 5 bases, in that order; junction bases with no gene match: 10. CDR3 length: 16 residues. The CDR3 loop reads CATSDTGTGSGYGYTF. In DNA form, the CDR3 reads TGTGCCACCAGTGACACCGGGACAGGGAGTGGTTATGGCTACACCTTC.

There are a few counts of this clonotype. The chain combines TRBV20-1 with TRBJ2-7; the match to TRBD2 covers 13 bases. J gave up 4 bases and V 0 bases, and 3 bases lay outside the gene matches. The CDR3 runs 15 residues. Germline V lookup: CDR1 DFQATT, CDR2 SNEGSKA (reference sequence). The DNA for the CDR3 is TGCAGTGCTAGAGAAGGGACTAGCGGGATTTACGAGCAGTACTTC. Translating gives CSAREGTSGIYEQYF.

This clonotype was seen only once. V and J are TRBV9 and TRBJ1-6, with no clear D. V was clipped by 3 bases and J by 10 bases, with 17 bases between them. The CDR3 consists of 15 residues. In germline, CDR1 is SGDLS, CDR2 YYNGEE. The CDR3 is CASSAGPEGSSPLHF. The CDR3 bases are TGTGCCAGCAGCGCCGGCCCCGAAGGTAGCTCACCCCTCCACTTT.